This T cell receptor beta chain was recovered during a study of cytomegalovirus exposure and HLA in healthy donors (dated by TCRdb to 2017 to 2019). About the full investigation: According to an earlier analysis of 550 to 700 of the donors, about 179 million T cells yielded 117 million unique TCR beta sequences and about 300 Gb of sequence data. An early release covering about 600 HLA-typed donors comprised 300 to 350 gigabases of sequencing data and some 79 million unique TCR sequences. Among the approximately 400 genotyped donors, more than 70% belonged to the genetic ancestry cluster associated with self-reported Caucasian donors. The aim of the study was to test whether cataloging public T cell receptors could identify signatures of past pathogen exposure. The study used immunosequencing to profile the T cell repertoires of some 600 subjects and linked those repertoires to cytomegalovirus serostatus. In addition to the first cohort of 500 to 850 subjects, a separate validation cohort of approximately 130 different subjects was used. High-throughput TCR immunosequencing, statistical association of individual TCRs with disease status, and machine learning were combined to predict cytomegalovirus infection status. A later analysis re-examined previously published TCR beta repertoires from more than 600 donors and added high-resolution HLA genotyping to investigate patterns of TCR occurrence. In the later analysis, no new phenotypic data were used to find candidate immune exposures; instead, reliance was placed on TCR beta sequences and their occurrence across donors. An earlier analysis of 587 of the donors used high-throughput TCR beta sequencing to judge whether each TCR beta V gene segment behaved as functional or pseudogenic. Donor age, sex, ethnicity and CMV serostatus were collected together with the repertoire data. In a later genetic analysis, genome-wide SNP genotypes for about 55% of the roughly 700 donors were used, and that subset was treated as a discovery cohort. Every repertoire in the discovery cohort had been generated on one and the same sequencing platform. HLA typing included class I and class II loci at four-digit resolution. The number of typed donors differed by locus: roughly 629-630 for A, B, C, DRB1 and DQB1; 522 for DQA1; around 610 for DPA1; and roughly 470 for DPB1. A handful of DR-DQ haplotypes were handled as single units for association and clustering because linkage in the cohort was strong. Among 350 to 400 genotyped donors of the cohort, an average of about 240,000 unique TCR beta nucleotide sequences were sequenced per donor, 15% to 20% of them non-productive. The full study reports these points: Compared with the 666-donor mean, donors in an Asian-associated ancestry cluster had fewer N-insertions in productive TCRs, according to a later genetic analysis. Because the 87-base-pair reads could not distinguish some IMGT-functional V segments, including TRBV6-2 and TRBV6-3, those segments were excluded. The study gave a list of around 170 TCR beta chains associated with cytomegalovirus. In a later analysis, several top co-occurrence clusters were reported to appear linked to parvovirus B19, influenza, CMV and Epstein-Barr virus. In a later analysis, TCR association rates were found to vary across HLA loci, with the most associated TCRs seen for DRB1 alleles and the fewest for HLA-C alleles. Linkage disequilibrium might explain the correlated functional status among segregating V segments, but an unknown experimental factor could not be excluded. Most TCR sequences were seen in very few donors, while some public TCRs were found in many individuals. A group of highly shared sequence variants was considered likely to be a technical artifact of the sequencing pipeline. In a later analysis, most CMV-associated TCR beta chains were found to appear HLA-restricted, with HLA associations seemingly driven largely by CMV exposure. An association between a missense DCLRE1C variant and V-gene and J-gene trimming of TCR beta chains was found in a later genetic analysis and replicated in an independent cohort. Roughly uniform sequencing depth across donors was assumed in presence/absence analyses, although this assumption may not hold. For the cohort, immune exposure information was limited to CMV serostatus. Only TCR beta chains were sequenced in this cohort, and the absence of alpha or paired-chain data limited detectable features. Three of the identified cytomegalovirus-associated TCR beta chains were confirmed in vitro to be specific for cytomegalovirus antigens. Because counts were too low, seventeen rarely observed V segments, including chromosome 9 orphons, were left out of the earlier analysis of a few hundred of the donors. An earlier analysis of around 500 of the donors showed that most TCR beta V segments appeared in productive rearrangements either about 87% or about 30% of the time, which broadly matched IMGT annotations. The authors suggested that the approach could potentially be extended to other disease states and immunological phenotypes. The classifier was reported to diagnose cytomegalovirus status with high specificity and sensitivity in both the original and validation cohorts. Because some donors lacked HLA typing at each locus, the association tests relied only on the typed subset. When HLA alleles, especially DR and DQ, strongly co-occurred, TCR associations were difficult to assign to individual alleles. A later analysis associated 16,951 TCR beta sequences with specific HLA alleles at a false discovery rate of 0.05. A further reported finding was that TCR beta sequences accurately predicted the HLA-A and HLA-B alleles for most subjects in the first cohort. Compared with equally common non-associated chains, HLA-associated TCR beta chains in a later analysis were more clonally expanded and had lower generation probabilities.

Trimming at the junction amounts to 7 bases on V and 1 base on J, and the germline ends lie 13 bases apart. Reading from cysteine to phenylalanine, the CDR3 counts 14 amino acids. Just the 42-base CDR3 DNA is kept, in frame starting at base 1. Reading the germline V gene gives CDR1 MNHEY and CDR2 SVGAGI. The cohort comprised hundreds of healthy bone marrow donors. Cohort members were all nominally healthy when sampled, although unrecorded immune exposures were likely present. The donor tested CMV seronegative and was one of the 352 seronegative cohort members. A peripheral blood sample was collected from each donor, and TCR beta sequencing was performed on peripheral blood mononuclear cells. Genomic DNA extraction from the blood cell samples was performed with the Qiagen DNeasy Blood Extraction Kit. This clone was seen more than once but under ten times. The target of this receptor is not known. Base qualities were left out, and no much larger clone turns up one base away.

To prepare the library, the immunoSEQ multiplex PCR assay was applied. The multiplex PCR relied on a mix of 60 forward primers for TCR Vbeta segments and 13 reverse primers for TCR Jbeta segments. The CDR3 region of rearranged TCR beta genes was amplified from genomic DNA with a multiplex PCR assay. The amplified TCR beta libraries were sequenced on the Illumina HiSeq System as 87-base-pair reads. As for how the authors treated the data: Across the 500 to 750 repertoires, a later analysis counted 80 million or so unique TCR beta chains, 9 million to 14 million of which were shared by at least two donors. To remove PCR and sequencing errors, raw reads were error-corrected and collapsed into unique sequences using a nearest-neighbor algorithm that merged closely related sequences. V, D and J gene segments were assigned by aligning CDR3 sequences to IMGT reference sequences. Each retained sequence needed at least a six-nucleotide match to both a V gene segment and a J gene segment. Rearrangements were classified as productive when the CDR3 lacked stop codons and remained in frame with V and J, and all other rearrangements were classified as non-productive. CDR3 was defined by IMGT convention, running from the second conserved V-encoded cysteine to the conserved J-encoded phenylalanine. Sequences without an unambiguous match to a single V gene segment were excluded from the earlier analysis of 450 to 650 of the donors. An earlier analysis of 550 to 650 of the donors classified V segments as functional when productive rearrangements were above 56.7% and as segregating when the standard deviation between donors was above 5%. A statistical classification framework was developed to diagnose cytomegalovirus status using the catalog of TCR beta chain sequences. In a later analysis, V and J genes were assigned by comparing TCR nucleotide sequences against IMGT/GENE-DB human TR gene sequences. A later analysis assigned CDR3 sequences and most-parsimonious VDJ recombination scenarios with the TCRdist pipeline. A later analysis defined each TCR beta chain by its CDR3 amino acid sequence plus V-gene family, and excluded reads lacking a unique V-gene family. To address suspected cross-contamination and a sequencing artifact, a later analysis removed approximately 590 highly shared, low-generation-probability nucleotide sequences. In a later analysis, a clonal expansion index for each public chain was calculated from normalized within-repertoire ranks of inferred template counts. Generation probabilities in a later analysis came from a VDJ recombination model fitted to out-of-frame rearrangements, and those results were checked against IGoR. In a later analysis, hypergeometric tests were used to score TCR-TCR, TCR-HLA and TCR-CMV co-occurrence, with a repertoire-size bias correction applied to TCR pairs. To estimate false discovery rates, a later analysis permuted the HLA or CMV assignments 20 times. In a later analysis, co-occurring TCRs were grouped using DBSCAN, and TCRdist sequence similarity was added for clustering within HLA-allele-positive subsets. Repertoires with fewer than 30,000 or more than 120,000 public chains were left out of co-occurrence clustering, as were roughly five repertoires with anomalous nucleotide sharing. The table comes from immuneACCESS by way of TCRdb, which keeps in-frame sequences with V and J called. Part of the clones is missing from these tables; in studies checked, under half for an unresolved V gene and the rest for unknown reasons. V and J calls and clone size come straight from that table; D and trimming were deduced from the DNA. The sample table shows 180,000 or so clones, and around 80% are seen once. The ten largest make up 1.5% to 2% of the sample.

The V and J segments used are TRBV6-5 and TRBJ1-1; the D region possibly corresponds to TRBD1 (6 bases align). This sequence originates from a young woman in good health and CMV-seronegative. Sequencing was carried out using PBMCs. The CDR3 corresponds to CASNPGVENTEAFF. At the DNA level, the sequence is TGTGCCAGCAACCCAGGGGTGGAGAACACTGAAGCTTTCTTT.